This TCR beta chain was found in a study of T cell repertoires in cytomegalovirus infection. As regards this clonotype: Antigen unknown.

A single record per CDR3 protein comes from TCRdb applying MiXCR to the reads. The data hold fewer than 1,000,000 distinct CDR3 sequences, with approximately 32% observed a single time. This CDR3 spans 16 amino acids. The V gene's germline CDR1 is SGDLS and CDR2 YYNGEE. V was pared by 0 bases and J by 2 bases, with 14 bases between. This chain joins TRBV9 and TRBJ1-2; TRBD1 is a possible D gene (6 bases). The TCR was taken from a human donor in good health (CMV status not recorded). Some clones in this sample may be carry-over from other donors' samples. Sequences were derived from cultured CD8+ T cells from PBMCs, sampled from culture after CMV antigen stimulation. This chain's CDR3 is CASSVAWDTENYGYTF. CDR3 nucleotides: TGTGCCAGCAGCGTAGCCTGGGACACAGAAAACTATGGCTACACCTTC. The full variable domain, completed using reference TRBV9 and TRBJ1-2, is DSGVTQTPKHLITATGQRVTLRCSPRSGDLSVYWYQQSLDQGLQFLIQYYNGEERAKGNILERFSAQQFPDLHSELNLSSLELGDSALYFCASSVAWDTENYGYTFGSGTRLTVV.